A single T cell receptor beta chain is shown here with its context. Repertoires were generated with immunoSEQ multiplex PCR, while TCRdb's copy carries only in-frame clones and drops some. This table holds tens of thousands of clones, 91% found once. CDR1 MNHEY and CDR2 SVGAGI come from the germline V gene. With 2 bases removed from V and 1 base from J, the gap between germline ends came to 5 bases. The CDR3 spans 13 residues. This sample stems from a study of blood T cell repertoires in COVID-19. J is TRBJ1-1 and V is TRBV6-5; D is ambiguous. This receptor was taken from a man in his forties with COVID-19, enrolled during active disease. The sample was peripheral blood. CDR3 DNA sequence: TGTGCCAGCAGTTACGCAGAGAACACTGAAGCTTTCTTT. As protein: CASSYAENTEAFF.